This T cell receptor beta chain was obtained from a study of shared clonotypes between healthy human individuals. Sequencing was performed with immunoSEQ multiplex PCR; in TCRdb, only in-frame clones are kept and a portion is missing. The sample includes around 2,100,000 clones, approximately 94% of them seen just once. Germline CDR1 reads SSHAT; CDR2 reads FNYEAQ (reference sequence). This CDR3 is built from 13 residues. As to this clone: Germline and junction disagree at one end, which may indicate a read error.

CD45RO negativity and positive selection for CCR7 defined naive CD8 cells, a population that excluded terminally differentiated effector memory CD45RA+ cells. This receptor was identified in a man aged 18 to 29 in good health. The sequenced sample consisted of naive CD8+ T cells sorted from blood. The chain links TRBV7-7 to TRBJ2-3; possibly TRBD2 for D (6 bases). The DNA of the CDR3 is TGTGCTAGCAGCTTAACCCGCGCGGGAACGCAGTATTTT. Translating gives CASSLTRAGTQYF.